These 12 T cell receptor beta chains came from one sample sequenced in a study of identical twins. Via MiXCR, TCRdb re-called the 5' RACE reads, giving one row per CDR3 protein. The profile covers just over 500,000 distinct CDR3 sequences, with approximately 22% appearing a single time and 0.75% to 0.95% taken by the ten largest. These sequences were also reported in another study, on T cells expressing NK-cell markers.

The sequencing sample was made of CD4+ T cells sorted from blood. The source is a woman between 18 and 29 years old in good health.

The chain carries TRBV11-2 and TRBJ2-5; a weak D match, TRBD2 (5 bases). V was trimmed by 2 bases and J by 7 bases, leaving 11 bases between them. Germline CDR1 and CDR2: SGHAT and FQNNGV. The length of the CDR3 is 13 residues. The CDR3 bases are TGTGCCAGCAGCTTAAGCGCGGCGGGGACCCAGTACTTC. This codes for CASSLSAAGTQYF.

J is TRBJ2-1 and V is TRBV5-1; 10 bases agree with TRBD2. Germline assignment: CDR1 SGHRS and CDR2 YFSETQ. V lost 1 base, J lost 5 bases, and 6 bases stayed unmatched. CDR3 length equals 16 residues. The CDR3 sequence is CASSLLVAGGHNEQFF. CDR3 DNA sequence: TGCGCCAGCAGCTTGTTGGTAGCGGGAGGACACAATGAGCAGTTCTTC.

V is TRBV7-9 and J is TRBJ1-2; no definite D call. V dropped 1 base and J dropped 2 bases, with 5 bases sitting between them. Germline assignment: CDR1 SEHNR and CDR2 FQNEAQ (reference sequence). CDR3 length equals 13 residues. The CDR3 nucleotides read TGTGCCAGCAGCTTAGAAGAAAACTATGGCTACACCTTC. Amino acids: CASSLEENYGYTF.

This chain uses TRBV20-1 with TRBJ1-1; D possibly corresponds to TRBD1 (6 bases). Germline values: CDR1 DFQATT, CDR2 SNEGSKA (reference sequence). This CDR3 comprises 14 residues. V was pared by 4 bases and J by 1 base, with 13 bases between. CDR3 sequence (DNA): TGCAGTGCTATCGCCCTCAGGGGGAACACTGAAGCTTTCTTT. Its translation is CSAIALRGNTEAFF.

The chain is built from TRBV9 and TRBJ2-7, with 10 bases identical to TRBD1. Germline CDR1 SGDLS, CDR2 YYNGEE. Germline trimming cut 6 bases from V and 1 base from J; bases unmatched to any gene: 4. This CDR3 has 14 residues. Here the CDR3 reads CASNKGQGSYEQYF. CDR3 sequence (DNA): TGTGCCAGCAACAAGGGACAGGGGTCCTACGAGCAGTACTTC.

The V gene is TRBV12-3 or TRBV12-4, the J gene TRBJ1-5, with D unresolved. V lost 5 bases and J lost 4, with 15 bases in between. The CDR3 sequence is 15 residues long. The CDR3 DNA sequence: TGTGCCAGCAGTCAGATGATTTTAGCAAATCAGCCCCAGCATTTT. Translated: CASSQMILANQPQHF.

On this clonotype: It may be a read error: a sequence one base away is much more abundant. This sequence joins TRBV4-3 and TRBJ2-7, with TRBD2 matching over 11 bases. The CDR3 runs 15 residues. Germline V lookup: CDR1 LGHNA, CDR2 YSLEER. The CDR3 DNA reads TGCACCAGCAGCCGGGATAGCGGGAGGGCCTACGAGCAGTACTTC. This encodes CTSSRDSGRAYEQYF.

The CDR3 spells CASRSRQGARLTEAFF. The CDR3 region has the DNA TGTGCCAGCAGGAGCCGACAGGGGGCTAGGCTCACTGAAGCTTTCTTT. The chain recombines TRBV6-1 with TRBJ1-1; TRBD1 matches 10 bases. Germline V gene data show CDR1 as MNHNS and CDR2 as SASEGT. The CDR3 is made up of 16 amino acids. V trimming: 6 bases; J trimming: 4 bases; junction bases outside the gene matches: 11.

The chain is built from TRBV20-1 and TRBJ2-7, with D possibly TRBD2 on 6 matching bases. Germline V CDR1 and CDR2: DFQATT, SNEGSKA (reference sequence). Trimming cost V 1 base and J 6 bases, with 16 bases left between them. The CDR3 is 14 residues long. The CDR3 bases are TGCAGTGCTAGAGCAACCTGGAGGGGTTCCGAGCAGTACTTC. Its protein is CSARATWRGSEQYF.

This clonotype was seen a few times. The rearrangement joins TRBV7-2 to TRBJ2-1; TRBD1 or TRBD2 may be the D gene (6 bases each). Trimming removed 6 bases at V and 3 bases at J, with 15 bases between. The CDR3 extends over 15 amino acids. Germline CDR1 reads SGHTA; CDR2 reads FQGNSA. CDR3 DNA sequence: TGTGCCAGCAGTTTCACCGGGGGCCGCTACAATGAGCAGTTCTTC. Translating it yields CASSFTGGRYNEQFF.

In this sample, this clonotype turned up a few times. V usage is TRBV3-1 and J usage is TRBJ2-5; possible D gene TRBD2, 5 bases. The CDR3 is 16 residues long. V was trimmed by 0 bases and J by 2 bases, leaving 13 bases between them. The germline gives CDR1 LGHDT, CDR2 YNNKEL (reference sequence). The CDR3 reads CASSQDPPSSQETQYF. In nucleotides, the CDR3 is TGTGCCAGCAGCCAAGATCCCCCTAGCAGTCAAGAGACCCAGTACTTC.

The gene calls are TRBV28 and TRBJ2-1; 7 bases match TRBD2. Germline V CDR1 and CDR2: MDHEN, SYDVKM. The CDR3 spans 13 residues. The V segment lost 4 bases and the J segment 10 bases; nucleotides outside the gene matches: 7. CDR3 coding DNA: TGTGCCAGCAGTTCCCCCTCGCGGGAGGAGCAGTTCTTC. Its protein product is CASSSPSREEQFF.